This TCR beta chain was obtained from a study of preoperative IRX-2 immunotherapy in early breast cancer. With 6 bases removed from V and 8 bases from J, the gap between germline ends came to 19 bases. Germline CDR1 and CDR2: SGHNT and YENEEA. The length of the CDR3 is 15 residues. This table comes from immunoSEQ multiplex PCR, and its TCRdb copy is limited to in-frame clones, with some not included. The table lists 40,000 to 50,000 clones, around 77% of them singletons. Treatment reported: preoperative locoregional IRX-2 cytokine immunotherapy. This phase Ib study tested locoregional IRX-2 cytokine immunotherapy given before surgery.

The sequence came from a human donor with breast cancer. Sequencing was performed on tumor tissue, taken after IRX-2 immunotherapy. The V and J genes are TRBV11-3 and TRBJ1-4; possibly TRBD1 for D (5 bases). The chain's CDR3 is CASSRGVSKGEKLFF. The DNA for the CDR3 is TGTGCCAGCAGTAGGGGAGTGTCTAAGGGGGAAAAACTGTTTTTT.